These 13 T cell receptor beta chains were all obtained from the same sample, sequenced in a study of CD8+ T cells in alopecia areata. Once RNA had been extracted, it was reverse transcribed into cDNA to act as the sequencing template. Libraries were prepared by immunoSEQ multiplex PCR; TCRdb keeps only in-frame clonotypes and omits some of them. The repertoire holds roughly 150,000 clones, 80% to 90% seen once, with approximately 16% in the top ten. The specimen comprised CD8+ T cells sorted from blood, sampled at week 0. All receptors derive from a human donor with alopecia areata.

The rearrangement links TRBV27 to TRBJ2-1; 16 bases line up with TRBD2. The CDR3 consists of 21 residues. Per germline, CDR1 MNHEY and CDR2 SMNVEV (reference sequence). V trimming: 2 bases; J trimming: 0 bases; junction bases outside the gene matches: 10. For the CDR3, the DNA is TGTGCCAGCAGTTTACATCCGGGACTAGCGGGAGGGCCTATCTCCTACAATGAGCAGTTCTTC. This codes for CASSLHPGLAGGPISYNEQFF.

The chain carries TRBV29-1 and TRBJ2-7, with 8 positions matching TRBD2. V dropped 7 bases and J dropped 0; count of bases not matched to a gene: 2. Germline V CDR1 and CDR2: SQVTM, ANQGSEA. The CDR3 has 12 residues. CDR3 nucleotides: TGCAGCGGAACTAGCGGCTCCTACGAGCAGTACTTC. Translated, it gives CSGTSGSYEQYF.

The CDR3, as DNA: TGCAGCGTGACTTCGGCAAGCACAGATACGCAGTATTTT. Translation: CSVTSASTDTQYF. The V call is TRBV29-1, the J call TRBJ2-3, with D unclear. V was shortened by 6 bases and J by 0 bases, with 10 bases between the two germline ends. Germline lookup yields CDR1 SQVTM and CDR2 ANQGSEA. CDR3 size: 13 residues.

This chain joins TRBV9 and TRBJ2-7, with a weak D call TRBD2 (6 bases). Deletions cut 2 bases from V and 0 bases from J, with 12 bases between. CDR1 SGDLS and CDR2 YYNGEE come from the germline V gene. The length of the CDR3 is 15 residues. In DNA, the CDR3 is TGTGCCAGCAGCGTTGGCGGGGCCCCCTCCTACGAGCAGTACTTC. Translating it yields CASSVGGAPSYEQYF.

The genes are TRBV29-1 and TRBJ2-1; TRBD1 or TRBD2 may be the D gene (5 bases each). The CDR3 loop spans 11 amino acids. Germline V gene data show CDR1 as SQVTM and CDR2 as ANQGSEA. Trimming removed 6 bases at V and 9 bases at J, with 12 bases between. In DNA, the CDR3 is TGCAGCGTGGACACTAGTCTTGAGCAGTTCTTC. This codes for CSVDTSLEQFF.

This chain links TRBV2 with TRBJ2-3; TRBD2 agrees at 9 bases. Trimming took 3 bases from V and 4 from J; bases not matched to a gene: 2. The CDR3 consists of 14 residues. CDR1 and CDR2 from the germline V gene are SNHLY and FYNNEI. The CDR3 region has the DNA TGTGCCAGCAGTGACGGGACTAGCCCAGATACGCAGTATTTT. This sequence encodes CASSDGTSPDTQYF.

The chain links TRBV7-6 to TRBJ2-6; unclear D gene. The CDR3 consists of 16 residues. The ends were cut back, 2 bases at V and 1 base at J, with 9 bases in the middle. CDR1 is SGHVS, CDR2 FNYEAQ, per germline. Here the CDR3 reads CASSLSQASGANVLTF. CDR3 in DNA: TGTGCCAGCAGCTTATCCCAGGCTTCTGGGGCCAACGTCCTGACTTTC.

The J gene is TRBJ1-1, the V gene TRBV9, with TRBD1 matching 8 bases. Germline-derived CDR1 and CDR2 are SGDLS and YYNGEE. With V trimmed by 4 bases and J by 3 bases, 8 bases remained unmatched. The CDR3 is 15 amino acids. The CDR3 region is CASSPLQGADTEAFF. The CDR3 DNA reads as TGTGCCAGCAGCCCCCTCCAGGGGGCGGACACTGAAGCTTTCTTT.

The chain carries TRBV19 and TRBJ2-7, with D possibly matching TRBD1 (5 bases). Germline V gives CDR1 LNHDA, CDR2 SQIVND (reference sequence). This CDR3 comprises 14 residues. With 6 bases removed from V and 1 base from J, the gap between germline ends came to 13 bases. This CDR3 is CASSRQGTSYEQYF. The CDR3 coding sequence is TGTGCCAGTAGCCGCCAGGGCACTTCCTACGAGCAGTACTTC.

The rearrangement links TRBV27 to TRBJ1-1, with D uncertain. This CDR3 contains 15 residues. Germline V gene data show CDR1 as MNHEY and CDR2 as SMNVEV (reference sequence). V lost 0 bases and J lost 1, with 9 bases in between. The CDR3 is CASSLSFRPNTEAFF. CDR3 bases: TGTGCCAGCAGTTTATCTTTTCGTCCGAACACTGAAGCTTTCTTT.

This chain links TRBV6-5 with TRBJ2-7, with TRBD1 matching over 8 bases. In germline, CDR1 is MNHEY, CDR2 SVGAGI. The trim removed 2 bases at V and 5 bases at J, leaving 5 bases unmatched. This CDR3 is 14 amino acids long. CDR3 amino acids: CASSYLDRVHEQYF. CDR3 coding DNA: TGTGCCAGCAGTTACCTGGACAGGGTCCACGAGCAGTACTTC.

The CDR3 loop reads CASSLVLGLDNEQFF. DNA of the CDR3: TGCGCCAGCAGCTTAGTCTTGGGGTTAGACAATGAGCAGTTCTTC. V usage is TRBV5-1 and J usage is TRBJ2-1; D is unclear. There are 15 residues in the CDR3. V lost 2 bases and J 5 bases, leaving 14 bases between the germline ends. CDR1 is SGHRS and CDR2 is YFSETQ in the germline V gene.

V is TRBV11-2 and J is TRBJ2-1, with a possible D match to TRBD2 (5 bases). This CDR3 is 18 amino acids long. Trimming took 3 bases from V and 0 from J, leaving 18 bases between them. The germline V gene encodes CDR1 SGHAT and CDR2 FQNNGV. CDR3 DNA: TGTGCCAGCAGCTTCCCCCGCCGGGATACTAGCTCCTACAATGAGCAGTTCTTC. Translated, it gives CASSFPRRDTSSYNEQFF.